A selection of T cell receptor beta chains follows, all from one sample in a study of CD8+CD57+ T cells in acquired aplastic anemia. TCRdb called the reads again in MiXCR, with one record for every CDR3 protein. The sample comprises about half a million distinct CDR3 sequences, more than 25% of which are singletons, and under 0.95% rests with the top ten. Sequenced: sorted CD4+, CD8+, or CD8+CD57+ T cells (not recorded which) from PBMCs. These receptor sequences come from a human donor with aplastic anemia. Each CDR3 is given with its conserved first and last residue. The order of the fields is CDR3 length, D gene, V gene, J gene, clone size, CDR3 protein, CDR3 DNA. The D gene is left open where the match is weak. Where a row states a size, it is once, few, many or the class of an expanded clone; other rows omit it.

CDR3 length: 16
D gene: TRBD1
V gene: TRBV4-2
J gene: TRBJ1-2
clone size: few
CDR3 protein: CASSQDRGQGADGYTF
CDR3 DNA: TGTGCCAGCAGCCAAGATCGGGGACAGGGGGCCGATGGCTACACCTTC

CDR3 length: 13
D gene: TRBD1
V gene: TRBV10-3
J gene: TRBJ2-7
clone size: .
CDR3 protein: CAISTGTDYEQYF
CDR3 DNA: TGTGCCATCAGTACCGGGACAGATTACGAGCAGTACTTC

CDR3 length: 14
D gene: .
V gene: TRBV5-1
J gene: TRBJ1-2
clone size: .
CDR3 protein: CASSLTPGQYGYTF
CDR3 DNA: TGCGCCAGCAGCTTGACTCCGGGACAATATGGCTACACCTTC

CDR3 length: 13
D gene: .
V gene: TRBV2
J gene: TRBJ1-4
clone size: many
CDR3 protein: CASRDSPGEKLFF
CDR3 DNA: TGTGCCAGCAGGGACAGCCCAGGAGAAAAACTGTTTTTT

CDR3 length: 13
D gene: TRBD1
V gene: TRBV6-4
J gene: TRBJ2-3
clone size: many
CDR3 protein: CASSEDRAGTQYF
CDR3 DNA: TGTGCCAGCAGCGAGGACAGGGCCGGTACGCAGTATTTT

CDR3 length: 15
D gene: .
V gene: TRBV10-2
J gene: TRBJ2-1
clone size: once
CDR3 protein: CASSPGLGSYNEQFF
CDR3 DNA: TGCGCCAGCAGCCCGGGACTCGGGTCCTACAATGAGCAGTTCTTC

CDR3 length: 14
D gene: TRBD1
V gene: TRBV30
J gene: TRBJ1-5
clone size: .
CDR3 protein: CAWRDRDRAQPQHF
CDR3 DNA: TGTGCCTGGAGAGACCGGGACAGGGCTCAGCCCCAGCATTTT

CDR3 length: 17
D gene: TRBD1
V gene: TRBV2
J gene: TRBJ2-1
clone size: many
CDR3 protein: CASSETLDRGRRNEQFF
CDR3 DNA: TGTGCCAGCAGTGAGACCCTCGACAGGGGGCGCAGGAATGAGCAGTTCTTC

CDR3 length: 15
D gene: TRBD1
V gene: TRBV20-1
J gene: TRBJ1-2
clone size: .
CDR3 protein: CSAKLGQGEGYGYTF
CDR3 DNA: TGCAGTGCTAAATTGGGACAGGGGGAGGGCTATGGCTACACCTTC

CDR3 length: 14
D gene: TRBD1
V gene: TRBV2
J gene: TRBJ1-2
clone size: few
CDR3 protein: CASSHRGGNYGYTF
CDR3 DNA: TGTGCCAGCAGTCACAGGGGAGGTAACTATGGCTACACCTTC

CDR3 length: 14
D gene: .
V gene: TRBV12-3/TRBV12-4
J gene: TRBJ1-5
clone size: many
CDR3 protein: CASSFFQGNQPQHF
CDR3 DNA: TGTGCCAGCAGTTTTTTCCAGGGCAATCAGCCCCAGCATTTT

CDR3 length: 15
D gene: .
V gene: TRBV20-1
J gene: TRBJ2-3
clone size: .
CDR3 protein: CSASGGTHGGDTQYF
CDR3 DNA: TGCAGTGCTAGTGGGGGGACCCACGGCGGGGATACGCAGTATTTT

CDR3 length: 12
D gene: TRBD1
V gene: TRBV2
J gene: TRBJ1-1
clone size: few
CDR3 protein: CATTTGVTEAFF
CDR3 DNA: TGTGCCACCACTACAGGGGTCACTGAAGCTTTCTTT

CDR3 length: 14
D gene: .
V gene: TRBV10-1
J gene: TRBJ2-5
clone size: many
CDR3 protein: CASSESSHKETQYF
CDR3 DNA: TGCGCCAGCAGTGAGTCTTCACATAAAGAGACCCAGTACTTC

CDR3 length: 12
D gene: .
V gene: TRBV29-1
J gene: TRBJ1-5
clone size: .
CDR3 protein: CSPGQQNQPQHF
CDR3 DNA: TGCAGCCCAGGACAGCAGAATCAGCCCCAGCATTTT

CDR3 length: 15
D gene: TRBD2
V gene: TRBV7-9
J gene: TRBJ2-2
clone size: .
CDR3 protein: CASSLVAGDTGELFF
CDR3 DNA: TGTGCCAGCAGCTTAGTTGCGGGAGACACCGGGGAGCTGTTTTTT

CDR3 length: 14
D gene: .
V gene: TRBV25-1
J gene: TRBJ2-7
clone size: few
CDR3 protein: CASSGSTETYEQYF
CDR3 DNA: TGTGCCAGCAGCGGATCGACGGAGACCTACGAGCAGTACTTC

CDR3 length: 13
D gene: TRBD1
V gene: TRBV7-8
J gene: TRBJ1-2
clone size: many
CDR3 protein: CASSGRTGEGYTF
CDR3 DNA: TGTGCCAGCAGCGGACGGACAGGGGAGGGCTACACCTTC

CDR3 length: 14
D gene: .
V gene: TRBV20-1
J gene: TRBJ2-3
clone size: once
CDR3 protein: CSARDARVGDTQYF
CDR3 DNA: TGCAGTGCTAGAGATGCCCGGGTCGGAGATACGCAGTATTTT

CDR3 length: 12
D gene: .
V gene: TRBV6-1
J gene: TRBJ2-7
clone size: many
CDR3 protein: CASPATAYEQYF
CDR3 DNA: TGTGCCAGTCCCGCTACGGCCTACGAGCAGTACTTC

CDR3 length: 15
D gene: .
V gene: TRBV5-4
J gene: TRBJ1-6
clone size: many
CDR3 protein: CASSGTPGPDSPLHF
CDR3 DNA: TGTGCCAGCAGCGGGACTCCAGGTCCGGATTCACCCCTCCACTTT

CDR3 length: 12
D gene: .
V gene: TRBV20-1
J gene: TRBJ2-7
clone size: few
CDR3 protein: CSANGQSYEQYF
CDR3 DNA: TGCAGTGCCAACGGACAAAGCTACGAGCAGTACTTC

CDR3 length: 13
D gene: .
V gene: TRBV25-1
J gene: TRBJ1-3
clone size: .
CDR3 protein: CASSDISGNTIYF
CDR3 DNA: TGTGCCAGCTCAGACATCTCAGGAAACACCATATATTTT

CDR3 length: 16
D gene: .
V gene: TRBV7-2
J gene: TRBJ2-3
clone size: few
CDR3 protein: CASSLSTASRTDTQYF
CDR3 DNA: TGTGCCAGCAGCTTAAGTACAGCGTCCCGCACAGATACGCAGTATTTT

CDR3 length: 13
D gene: .
V gene: TRBV5-6
J gene: TRBJ2-5
clone size: .
CDR3 protein: CASSSLAGETQYF
CDR3 DNA: TGTGCCAGCAGCTCCCTAGCTGGGGAGACCCAGTACTTC

CDR3 length: 12
D gene: .
V gene: TRBV29-1
J gene: TRBJ1-2
clone size: many
CDR3 protein: CSVQGVNYGYTF
CDR3 DNA: TGCAGCGTCCAAGGAGTTAACTATGGCTACACCTTC

CDR3 length: 11
D gene: .
V gene: TRBV29-1
J gene: TRBJ1-1
clone size: many
CDR3 protein: CSVRLNTEAFF
CDR3 DNA: TGCAGCGTTCGGTTGAACACTGAAGCTTTCTTT

CDR3 length: 14
D gene: .
V gene: TRBV20-1
J gene: TRBJ1-3
clone size: .
CDR3 protein: CSAVEGQALNTIYF
CDR3 DNA: TGCAGTGCCGTCGAGGGACAAGCGTTAAACACCATATATTTT

CDR3 length: 15
D gene: .
V gene: TRBV15
J gene: TRBJ1-2
clone size: many
CDR3 protein: CATSRDVGEVGGYTF
CDR3 DNA: TGTGCCACCAGCAGAGATGTGGGGGAAGTTGGCGGCTACACCTTC

CDR3 length: 14
D gene: .
V gene: TRBV7-2
J gene: TRBJ2-7
clone size: many
CDR3 protein: CASSRQIGRDEQYF
CDR3 DNA: TGTGCCAGCAGCCGCCAGATCGGAAGGGACGAGCAGTACTTC

CDR3 length: 15
D gene: .
V gene: TRBV12-3/TRBV12-4
J gene: TRBJ1-1
clone size: .
CDR3 protein: CASSLGSFMGTEAFF
CDR3 DNA: TGTGCCAGCAGTCTTGGGTCATTCATGGGGACTGAAGCTTTCTTT

CDR3 length: 15
D gene: TRBD1
V gene: TRBV7-9
J gene: TRBJ2-7
clone size: .
CDR3 protein: CASSSIRDSYYEQYF
CDR3 DNA: TGTGCCAGCAGCTCGATACGGGACAGTTACTACGAGCAGTACTTC

CDR3 length: 17
D gene: .
V gene: TRBV5-1
J gene: TRBJ1-4
clone size: few
CDR3 protein: CASSWTEEEATNEKLFF
CDR3 DNA: TGCGCCAGCAGCTGGACTGAGGAGGAAGCAACTAATGAAAAACTGTTTTTT

CDR3 length: 15
D gene: TRBD1
V gene: TRBV6-1
J gene: TRBJ2-5
clone size: once
CDR3 protein: CASVRDRGYQETQYF
CDR3 DNA: TGTGCCAGCGTACGGGACAGGGGGTACCAAGAGACCCAGTACTTC

CDR3 length: 15
D gene: .
V gene: TRBV7-8
J gene: TRBJ1-1
clone size: .
CDR3 protein: CASSPAQQANTEAFF
CDR3 DNA: TGTGCCAGCTCACCCGCTCAACAAGCGAACACTGAAGCTTTCTTT

CDR3 length: 16
D gene: .
V gene: TRBV11-2
J gene: TRBJ2-7
clone size: .
CDR3 protein: CASSLISRGLTYEQYF
CDR3 DNA: TGTGCCAGCAGTTTAATCTCTCGGGGACTTACCTACGAGCAGTACTTC

CDR3 length: 15
D gene: .
V gene: TRBV14
J gene: TRBJ1-1
clone size: few
CDR3 protein: CASSQEGQVWTEAFF
CDR3 DNA: TGTGCCAGCAGCCAAGAAGGGCAGGTTTGGACTGAAGCTTTCTTT

CDR3 length: 16
D gene: TRBD2
V gene: TRBV20-1
J gene: TRBJ2-1
clone size: .
CDR3 protein: CSARVERGSSYNEQFF
CDR3 DNA: TGCAGTGCTAGAGTAGAGCGGGGGAGCTCCTACAATGAGCAGTTCTTC

CDR3 length: 12
D gene: .
V gene: TRBV7-2
J gene: TRBJ1-6
clone size: many
CDR3 protein: CASRYPGSPLHF
CDR3 DNA: TGTGCCAGCAGATACCCCGGTTCACCCCTCCACTTT

CDR3 length: 13
D gene: .
V gene: TRBV4-2
J gene: TRBJ1-2
clone size: many
CDR3 protein: CASSQGENYGYTF
CDR3 DNA: TGTGCCAGCAGCCAGGGGGAGAACTATGGCTACACCTTC

CDR3 length: 15
D gene: TRBD1
V gene: TRBV5-1
J gene: TRBJ1-1
clone size: once
CDR3 protein: CASSSDGQGYTEAFF
CDR3 DNA: TGCGCCAGCAGCTCGGACGGACAGGGTTACACTGAAGCTTTCTTT

CDR3 length: 13
D gene: TRBD1
V gene: TRBV5-5
J gene: TRBJ1-2
clone size: many
CDR3 protein: CASRRQGDYGYTF
CDR3 DNA: TGTGCCAGCAGGAGACAGGGAGACTATGGCTACACCTTC

CDR3 length: 14
D gene: TRBD2
V gene: TRBV29-1
J gene: TRBJ2-3
clone size: .
CDR3 protein: CSVGNSGATDTQYF
CDR3 DNA: TGCAGCGTAGGCAATAGCGGGGCAACAGATACGCAGTATTTT

CDR3 length: 16
D gene: .
V gene: TRBV7-6
J gene: TRBJ2-7
clone size: .
CDR3 protein: CASSSLGGSGSYEQYF
CDR3 DNA: TGTGCCAGCAGCTCCCTCGGGGGAAGTGGCTCCTACGAGCAGTACTTC

CDR3 length: 16
D gene: TRBD1
V gene: TRBV6-1
J gene: TRBJ1-2
clone size: .
CDR3 protein: CASSELPGQSFYGYTF
CDR3 DNA: TGTGCCAGCAGTGAACTCCCGGGACAGTCTTTTTATGGCTACACCTTC

CDR3 length: 15
D gene: .
V gene: TRBV4-3
J gene: TRBJ2-2
clone size: .
CDR3 protein: CASSQLRSLAGELFF
CDR3 DNA: TGCGCCAGCAGCCAACTCCGCAGTTTGGCCGGGGAGCTGTTTTTT

CDR3 length: 12
D gene: .
V gene: TRBV20-1
J gene: TRBJ2-3
clone size: .
CDR3 protein: CSARVNTDTQYF
CDR3 DNA: TGCAGTGCTAGAGTGAACACAGATACGCAGTATTTT

CDR3 length: 16
D gene: TRBD1
V gene: TRBV20-1
J gene: TRBJ1-2
clone size: .
CDR3 protein: CKGIGTGGGANYGYAF
CDR3 DNA: TGCAAAGGGATAGGGACAGGGGGAGGAGCTAACTATGGCTACGCCTTC

CDR3 length: 11
D gene: .
V gene: TRBV20-1
J gene: TRBJ2-1
clone size: .
CDR3 protein: CSARTEFRQFF
CDR3 DNA: TGCAGTGCTAGAACGGAATTTCGGCAGTTCTTC

CDR3 length: 18
D gene: .
V gene: TRBV19
J gene: TRBJ1-6
clone size: .
CDR3 protein: CASSIEAAQSSYNSPLHF
CDR3 DNA: TGTGCCAGTAGTATAGAGGCTGCTCAGAGCTCCTATAATTCACCCCTCCACTTT

CDR3 length: 15
D gene: .
V gene: TRBV4-3
J gene: TRBJ2-7
clone size: few
CDR3 protein: CASSQDVGRTYEQYF
CDR3 DNA: TGCGCCAGCAGCCAAGATGTTGGCCGAACCTACGAGCAGTACTTC

CDR3 length: 13
D gene: .
V gene: TRBV7-3
J gene: TRBJ2-2
clone size: .
CDR3 protein: CASSGRGSGELFF
CDR3 DNA: TGTGCCAGCAGCGGCAGGGGTTCCGGGGAGCTGTTTTTT

CDR3 length: 14
D gene: .
V gene: TRBV27
J gene: TRBJ1-2
clone size: few
CDR3 protein: CASSLRGAGYGYTF
CDR3 DNA: TGTGCCAGCAGTTTACGGGGGGCAGGCTATGGCTACACCTTC

CDR3 length: 13
D gene: TRBD1
V gene: TRBV10-3
J gene: TRBJ1-5
clone size: many
CDR3 protein: CASTGGGNQPQHF
CDR3 DNA: TGTGCCAGTACAGGGGGCGGCAATCAGCCCCAGCATTTT

CDR3 length: 16
D gene: .
V gene: TRBV11-2
J gene: TRBJ1-1
clone size: .
CDR3 protein: CASSSSGGRVNTEAFF
CDR3 DNA: TGTGCCAGCAGCTCCAGTGGAGGCAGGGTGAACACTGAAGCTTTCTTT

CDR3 length: 15
D gene: .
V gene: TRBV5-1
J gene: TRBJ2-1
clone size: .
CDR3 protein: CASSFTGPNYNEQFF
CDR3 DNA: TGCGCCAGCAGCTTTACAGGGCCTAACTACAATGAGCAGTTCTTC

CDR3 length: 17
D gene: .
V gene: TRBV7-2
J gene: TRBJ2-7
clone size: .
CDR3 protein: CASSLGPTGQRNYEQYF
CDR3 DNA: TGTGCCAGCAGCTTAGGGCCTACAGGACAGAGGAACTACGAGCAGTACTTC

CDR3 length: 15
D gene: .
V gene: TRBV20-1
J gene: TRBJ1-6
clone size: many
CDR3 protein: CSADRGGAYNSPLHF
CDR3 DNA: TGCAGTGCCGACCGGGGAGGGGCCTATAATTCACCCCTCCACTTT

CDR3 length: 13
D gene: TRBD1
V gene: TRBV2
J gene: TRBJ2-5
clone size: .
CDR3 protein: CASSEGDRETQYF
CDR3 DNA: TGTGCCAGCAGTGAAGGGGACAGGGAGACCCAGTACTTC